Each of the 24 T cell receptor beta chains below was sequenced from the same sample in a study of T cell changes during pregnancy in multiple sclerosis (dated by TCRdb to between 2017 and 2020). The receptor library was made with the immunoSEQ multiplex PCR assay. TCRdb holds this immuneACCESS table with in-frame rearrangements only. Some clones are missing; in checked studies, unresolved V genes explain under half, and the rest has no known cause. The sample table lists some 29,000 clones, about nine tenths of them with a count of one. The ten largest clonotypes hold roughly 11% of the sample. The sequencing here drew on CD8+ T cells from peripheral blood mononuclear cells, taken in the third trimester of pregnancy. The receptor source for this set is a female donor with multiple sclerosis, enrolled in a pregnancy study.

This clone was seen once. CDR3 nucleotides: TGTGCCAGCAGTTTATCTCGCTGGAAGGAGTCTGAAGCTTTCTTT. The encoded protein is CASSLSRWKESEAFF. The chain links TRBV28 to TRBJ1-1; no firm D call. CDR1 is MDHEN, CDR2 SYDVKM, per germline. The length of the CDR3 is 15 residues. V dropped 1 base and J dropped 6 bases, with 15 bases sitting between them. The full variable domain, its missing parts supplied by reference TRBV28 and TRBJ1-1, is DVKVTQSSRYLVKRTGEKVFLECVQDMDHENMFWYRQDPGLGLRLIYFSYDVKMKEKGDIPEGYSVSREKKERFSLILESASTNQTSMYLCASSLSRWKESEAFFGQGTRLTVV.

The CDR3 DNA is TGTGCCTGGAGCCCACAGGTGGAGCAGTTCTTC. Translated, it gives CAWSPQVEQFF. This chain connects TRBV30 to TRBJ2-1; the D gene is possibly TRBD1 (5 bases). The CDR3 has 11 residues. Germline CDR1 is GTSNPN and CDR2 is SVGIG (reference sequence). Trimming left V 3 bases short and J 10 bases short, with 10 bases between.

The gene calls are TRBV10-1 and TRBJ1-1; D unclear. The V gene's germline CDR1 is WNHNN and CDR2 SYGVQD (reference sequence). This CDR3 has 14 residues. Trimming shortened V by 7 bases and J by 1 base, and 13 bases separated the two germline ends. The CDR3 region has the DNA TGCGCCAGCAATCACTCGTATAGGAACACTGAAGCTTTCTTT. Its translation is CASNHSYRNTEAFF.

The V and J genes are TRBV4-2 and TRBJ2-7; a possible D gene is TRBD1 (5 bases). Germline lookup yields CDR1 LGHNA and CDR2 YNFKEQ. CDR3 length: 11 residues. V lost 3 bases to trimming and J lost 7 bases, with 7 bases between them. The CDR3 DNA reads TGTGCCAGCAGCCAGGGGCCGGAGCAGTACTTC. Amino acids: CASSQGPEQYF.

This clone appeared a few times. V gene TRBV7-9 combines with J gene TRBJ2-2; D gene unclear. The V and J ends lost 8 bases and 7 bases respectively, with 5 bases between them. This CDR3 contains 10 residues. The germline V gene encodes CDR1 SEHNR and CDR2 FQNEAQ (reference sequence). The CDR3 sequence is CASQVGELFF. The CDR3 DNA follows: TGTGCCAGCCAGGTCGGGGAGCTGTTTTTT.

V usage is TRBV18 and J usage is TRBJ1-1; perhaps TRBD1 as D (6 bases). The CDR3 has 14 amino acids. Germline CDR1 reads KGHSH; CDR2 reads LQKENI. The V end lost 6 bases, the J end lost 0 bases, and 11 bases lay between the germline ends. The CDR3 DNA sequence: TGTGCCAGCTCGGACAGCCCTATGAACACTGAAGCTTTCTTT. It translates to CASSDSPMNTEAFF.

The rearrangement links TRBV27 to TRBJ1-3, with unresolved D. Germline CDR1 MNHEY, CDR2 SMNVEV (reference sequence). This CDR3 has 15 amino acids. Trimming took 5 bases from V and 1 from J, leaving 12 bases between them. Here the CDR3 DNA reads TGTGCCAGCAGTCTAACTCTTAGTTCTGGAAACACCATATATTTT. It yields the protein CASSLTLSSGNTIYF.

This sequence joins TRBV9 and TRBJ1-5; 10 bases align to TRBD1. Germline V gene lookup returns CDR1 SGDLS and CDR2 YYNGEE. With 3 bases clipped from V and 6 bases from J, the junction kept 3 bases outside the gene matches. The CDR3 runs to 14 residues. The CDR3 DNA sequence: TGTGCCAGCAGCGAGACAGGGGGCAGTCAGCCCCAGCATTTT. This gives the protein CASSETGGSQPQHF.

V and J are TRBV5-5 and TRBJ1-1; TRBD1 might be the D (6 bases). CDR1 is SGHKS, CDR2 YYEKEE, per germline (reference sequence). CDR3 length equals 15 residues. Trimming left V 2 bases short and J 1 base short, with 12 bases between. CDR3 loop: CASSLYPGQNTEAFF. CDR3 in DNA: TGTGCCAGCAGCTTATACCCGGGACAGAACACTGAAGCTTTCTTT.

This rearrangement joins TRBV9 to TRBJ2-3; D perhaps matches TRBD2 (6 bases). The CDR3 has 15 residues. Germline CDR1 and CDR2: SGDLS and YYNGEE. The V and J ends lost 3 bases and 4 bases respectively, with 15 bases between them. The DNA for the CDR3 is TGTGCCAGCAGCGAGGAGGGTCTAGTTCCAGATACGCAGTATTTT. It translates to CASSEEGLVPDTQYF.

The V gene is TRBV5-8, the J gene TRBJ2-3, with D maybe TRBD1 (6 bases). The CDR3 extends over 16 amino acids. V dropped 3 bases and J dropped 2 bases, with 16 bases sitting between them. The germline gives CDR1 SGHTS, CDR2 YDEGEE. This CDR3 reads CASSSYPDSDTDTQYF. The CDR3 DNA reads TGTGCCAGCAGCTCTTACCCGGACAGCGACACAGATACGCAGTATTTT.

For the CDR3, the DNA is TGTGCCAGTAGCCTCGACAGGGCGAGTGAAGCTTTCTTT. Residues: CASSLDRASEAFF. The V gene is TRBV19, the J gene TRBJ1-1, with 7 bases matching TRBD1. This CDR3 region has 13 residues. V gave up 6 bases and J gave up 7 bases; unmatched junction bases: 8. Germline V CDR1 and CDR2: LNHDA, SQIVND (reference sequence).

The chain uses TRBV9 and TRBJ2-7; 8 positions agree with TRBD2. Trimming removed 3 bases from V and 3 bases from J; junction bases left unmatched: 8. The CDR3 consists of 15 residues. CDR1 SGDLS and CDR2 YYNGEE come from the germline V gene. The CDR3: CASSAGGEGYYEQYF. In DNA form, the CDR3 reads TGTGCCAGCAGCGCCGGGGGGGAGGGGTACTACGAGCAGTACTTC.

This sequence joins TRBV4-2 and TRBJ1-1, with D possibly being TRBD1 (6 bases). There are 14 residues in the CDR3. Germline CDR1 and CDR2: LGHNA and YNFKEQ. V lost 1 base and J 4 bases, leaving 10 bases between the germline ends. The CDR3 spells CASSQVGGRTEAFF. CDR3 nucleotide sequence: TGTGCCAGCAGCCAAGTAGGGGGACGCACTGAAGCTTTCTTT.

This clone was seen only once. The same CDR3 also results from other DNA sequences found in this sample. V and J are TRBV5-1 and TRBJ2-7, with D perhaps matching TRBD1 (5 bases). This CDR3 is 14 amino acids long. Germline V CDR1 and CDR2: SGHRS, YFSETQ. V was shortened by 4 bases and J by 2 bases, with 13 bases between the two germline ends. As DNA, the CDR3 is TGCGCCAGCAGCCCCGGACAAGGGGCCTACGAGCAGTACTTC. This gives the protein CASSPGQGAYEQYF.

The chain links TRBV30 to TRBJ2-3; 14 bases are shared with TRBD2. The length of the CDR3 is 18 residues. With V trimmed by 2 bases and J by 1 base, 8 bases remained unmatched. Germline CDR1 is GTSNPN and CDR2 is SVGIG (reference sequence). As DNA, the CDR3 is TGTGCCTGGAGTAAAGGGCCGGGACTAGCGGGGGGCACAGATACGCAGTATTTT. As protein: CAWSKGPGLAGGTDTQYF.

This sequence joins TRBV6-1 and TRBJ1-4; tentatively, D is TRBD1 (5 bases). Germline V lookup: CDR1 MNHNS, CDR2 SASEGT. The CDR3 is 15 amino acids. V was cut by 1 base and J by 5 bases, with 11 bases left in between. The CDR3 DNA reads TGTGCCAGCAGTGAAGAGGGGTGGGGAAATGAAAAACTGTTTTTT. This encodes CASSEEGWGNEKLFF.

V is TRBV27 and J is TRBJ2-5; 7 nucleotides align to TRBD2. The CDR3 length is 16 residues. Looked up from germline, CDR1 is MNHEY and CDR2 is SMNVEV (reference sequence). V was clipped by 2 bases and J by 4 bases; unmatched bases: 10. CDR3 sequence reads: CASSLLGRGPRETQYF. CDR3 nucleotides: TGTGCCAGCAGTTTACTAGGGAGGGGCCCTCGAGAGACCCAGTACTTC.

This chain uses TRBV9 with TRBJ2-2; 13 nucleotides align to TRBD2. Germline CDR1 is SGDLS and CDR2 is YYNGEE. The CDR3 covers 18 residues. Trimming removed 3 bases from V and 8 bases from J; junction bases left unmatched: 13. CDR3 DNA: TGTGCCAGCAGCGCAGGTCGTACTAGCGGGAGGGCCTCTGGGGAGCTGTTTTTT. It translates to CASSAGRTSGRASGELFF.

The rearrangement joins TRBV19 to TRBJ1-1; 8 bases are shared with TRBD1. The CDR3 is made up of 16 amino acids. The V gene's germline CDR1 is LNHDA and CDR2 SQIVND (reference sequence). Trimming removed 2 bases from V and 6 bases from J; junction bases left unmatched: 11. CDR3 sequence reads: CASSIRGTGFLPEAFF. CDR3 nucleotide sequence: TGTGCCAGTAGTATACGCGGGACAGGATTCCTGCCTGAAGCTTTCTTT.

This clone appeared once. The chain combines TRBV7-3 with TRBJ2-3; D is unresolved. The V gene's germline CDR1 is SGHTA and CDR2 FQGTGA. Deletions cut 5 bases from V and 3 bases from J, with 12 bases between. CDR3 length equals 14 residues. CDR3 bases: TGTGCCAGCAGCCCCATCACCGGGACAGATACGCAGTATTTT. This gives the protein CASSPITGTDTQYF.

The chain couples TRBV6-1 to TRBJ2-5; TRBD2 matches at 7 bases. CDR1 and CDR2 (germline): MNHNS, SASEGT. With 2 bases clipped from V and 3 bases from J, the junction kept 0 bases outside the gene matches. This CDR3 comprises 13 residues. CDR3 nucleotides: TGTGCCAGCAGTGAACGGGGGGAAGAGACCCAGTACTTC. Its protein is CASSERGEETQYF.

This clone has more than one count but fewer than ten. The chain couples TRBV27 to TRBJ2-2, with unresolved D. The germline gives CDR1 MNHEY, CDR2 SMNVEV (reference sequence). The CDR3 is 15 residues long. Trimming took off 0 bases at V and 2 bases at J, with 7 bases between the two ends. This CDR3 reads CASSLSVLNTGELFF. The CDR3 DNA reads TGTGCCAGCAGTTTATCTGTCCTAAACACCGGGGAGCTGTTTTTT.

Turning to this clone: A much larger clone sits a single nucleotide away, making a read error possible. The V call is TRBV15, the J call TRBJ2-6; D is perhaps TRBD1 (5 bases). Germline lookup yields CDR1 LNHNV and CDR2 YYDKDF (reference sequence). The CDR3 length is 15 residues. CDR3 sequence: CATSSRDSGANALTF. The CDR3 DNA is TGTGCCACCAGCTCCAGGGATTCTGGGGCCAACGCCCTGACTTTC.